The rows below give T cell receptor beta chains drawn from one sample of a study of blood T cell repertoires in COVID-19. TCRdb's copy holds only in-frame clones and misses some; the assay was immunoSEQ multiplex PCR. The sample records 350,000 or so clones, almost 90% being singletons. The material sequenced was PBMCs or T cells enriched from blood (not recorded which). These receptor sequences come from a woman in her 30s who had been exposed to COVID-19. CDR3s include the opening cysteine and the closing phenylalanine or tryptophan. Each record gives: D gene, V gene, J gene, clone size, CDR3 DNA, CDR3 protein. D genes are given only for firm matches. The size entry is marked missing in some rows and otherwise reads once, few, many or a size class.

>TRBD2|TRBV10-3|TRBJ2-2|-
TGTGCCATCACCGGACTAGCGGAAGACACCGGGGAGCTGTTTTTT
CAITGLAEDTGELFF
>-|TRBV3-1/TRBV3-2|TRBJ1-1|-
TGTGCCAGCAGGGCCACAGGGAGAAATCTGGCTGAAGCTTTCTTT
CASRATGRNLAEAFF
>TRBD1|TRBV9|TRBJ1-6|few
TGTGCCAGCAGCGCCACAGGGGGAGGTTCACCCCTCCACTTT
CASSATGGGSPLHF
>TRBD2|TRBV27|TRBJ2-7|-
TGTGCCAGCAGGACTAGCGGGAGTCTGAACGAGCAGTACTTC
CASRTSGSLNEQYF
>TRBD2|TRBV2|TRBJ2-2|-
TGTGCCAGCCTCGCGGGAGCGGGGGAGCTGTTTTTT
CASLAGAGELFF
>-|TRBV9|TRBJ2-7|-
TGTGCCAGCAGCGTAGAACCAGGGACCTACGAGCAGTACTTC
CASSVEPGTYEQYF
>-|TRBV27|TRBJ2-7|-
TGTGCCAGCAGTTACGGGGACAATAGCTACGAGCAGTACTTC
CASSYGDNSYEQYF
>-|TRBV28|TRBJ1-1|once
TGTGCCAGCAGTTTATTTGGACAGTCTGAAGCTTTCTTT
CASSLFGQSEAFF
>TRBD1|TRBV3-1/TRBV3-2|TRBJ2-3|-
TGTGCCAGCAGCCCGACAGGGGACTGGGGCACAGATACGCAGTATTTT
CASSPTGDWGTDTQYF
>-|TRBV7-2|TRBJ1-5|-
TGTGCCAGCAGCTCTCCCCCCTCCGGGGGCAATCAGCCCCAGCATTTT
CASSSPPSGGNQPQHF
>TRBD1|TRBV30|TRBJ2-3|-
TGTGCCTGGACCCCAGGGGGAAGTAGCGCAGATACGCAGTATTTT
CAWTPGGSSADTQYF
>TRBD2|TRBV13|TRBJ2-7|-
TGTGCCAGCAGCTTGGGACACATAGCGGGGTCCTCCTACGAGCAGTACTTC
CASSLGHIAGSSYEQYF
>TRBD2|TRBV12-3/TRBV12-4|TRBJ2-1|-
TGTGCCAGCAGCCAGGCGGGAGGTGAGCAGTTCTTC
CASSQAGGEQFF
>-|TRBV18|TRBJ2-3|few
TGTGCCAGCTCACCGTACACAGATACGCAGTATTTT
CASSPYTDTQYF
>TRBD1|TRBV27|TRBJ1-6|-
TGTGCCAGCAGTCTGGGACCCGGGACAGGGGCTTCACCCCTCCACTTT
CASSLGPGTGASPLHF
>-|TRBV7-3|TRBJ2-3|-
TGTGCCAGCAGCTTAAGTCGTGGGAGCGGCACAGATACGCAGTATTTT
CASSLSRGSGTDTQYF
>-|TRBV12-3/TRBV12-4|TRBJ2-2|-
TGTGCCAGCAGCCTGTACACCGGGGAGCTGTTTTTT
CASSLYTGELFF
>TRBD1|TRBV11-1|TRBJ1-1|once
TGTGCCAGCAGCATGGAGGGACAGGCCCCCGGGGGAGCTTTCTTT
CASSMEGQAPGGAFF
>-|TRBV5-1|TRBJ1-1|-
TGCGCCAGCAGCTTGGGACATTCGAACACTGAAGCTTTCTTT
CASSLGHSNTEAFF
>-|TRBV29-1|TRBJ2-7|-
TGCAGCGTTGCGCGAAGGGGAGGCGGGGCCGAGCAGTACTTC
CSVARRGGGAEQYF
>TRBD1|TRBV18|TRBJ1-4|once
TGTGCCAGCTCACCCCAGGACAGGCCTCGTACGGCTAATGAAAAACTGTTTTTT
CASSPQDRPRTANEKLFF
>-|TRBV9|TRBJ1-5|-
TGTGCCAGCAGCGTAGGGGCAGGCAATCAGCCCCAGCATTTT
CASSVGAGNQPQHF
>TRBD2|TRBV29-1|TRBJ2-3|-
TGCAGCGTTGTAGCGGGAGGCAGGGCAGATACGCAGTATTTT
CSVVAGGRADTQYF
>TRBD2|TRBV5-1|TRBJ2-3|once
TGCGCCAGCATCCCTCTAGCGGGCAACACAGATACGCAGTATTTT
CASIPLAGNTDTQYF
>TRBD1|TRBV29-1|TRBJ1-3|-
TGCAGCGTGGGAACAGGGGGCTCTGGAAACACCATATATTTT
CSVGTGGSGNTIYF
>-|TRBV19|TRBJ2-2|-
TGTGCCAGTAGTCCACGGACAGCTAACACCGGGGAGCTGTTTTTT
CASSPRTANTGELFF
>TRBD1|TRBV5-1|TRBJ1-6|-
TGCGCCAGCAGCTTGGCCGCGACAGGGGATTCACCCCTCCACTTT
CASSLAATGDSPLHF
>TRBD2|TRBV19|TRBJ2-1|-
TGTGCCAGTAGTATCATGGCGGGAGGCAATGAGCAGTTCTTC
CASSIMAGGNEQFF
>-|TRBV25-1|TRBJ1-2|-
TGTGCCAGCAGTGAATATTTGGGGGGTGGTGGCTACACCTTC
CASSEYLGGGGYTF
>TRBD1|TRBV27|TRBJ2-2|-
TGTGCCAACCCAAACGGGACAGGGGACACCGGGGAGCTGTTTTTT
CANPNGTGDTGELFF
>-|TRBV28|TRBJ2-1|-
TGTGCCAGCAGTCCGATAGCGGTAAAGGTGAATGAGCAGTTCTTC
CASSPIAVKVNEQFF
>-|TRBV30|TRBJ1-1|-
TGTGCCTGGAGCTTTGGGGGCCCTGAAGCTTTCTTT
CAWSFGGPEAFF
>TRBD2|TRBV11-2|TRBJ2-5|-
TGTGCCAGCAGCTCCTGGGAGGGCGGTCAAGGAGGGACCCAGTACTTC
CASSSWEGGQGGTQYF
>-|TRBV3-1/TRBV3-2|TRBJ2-5|-
TGTGCCAGCAGCCAAGACCTAGTCCTTCAACGAGAGACCCAGTACTTC
CASSQDLVLQRETQYF
>-|TRBV28|TRBJ1-4|-
TGTGCCAGCAGCTTCCACGGGACACTTAATGAAAAACTGTTTTTT
CASSFHGTLNEKLFF
>-|TRBV5-6|TRBJ1-1|once
TGTGCCAGCAGCGCGCCGCCGCTCGGCCAGTCCCAGGCCTTCTTT
CASSAPPLGQSQAFF
>TRBD1|TRBV27|TRBJ1-1|-
TGTGCCAGCAGCCCGGGACAGAAGAACACTGAAGCTTTCTTT
CASSPGQKNTEAFF
>-|TRBV19|TRBJ2-1|-
TGTGCCAGTAGGGTAAAGAGCTCCTACAATGAGCAGTTCTTC
CASRVKSSYNEQFF
>-|TRBV3-1/TRBV3-2|TRBJ2-2|once
TGTGCCAGCAGCCAAGGACTAGAGATCGGGGAGCTGTTTTTT
CASSQGLEIGELFF
>-|TRBV15|TRBJ1-2|-
TGTGCCACCAGCAGAGGACAGGCTTCCTATGGCTACACCTTC
CATSRGQASYGYTF
>-|TRBV5-4|TRBJ1-2|-
TGTGCCAGCAGCTTGGCGGCGGGATTCGACTATGGCTACACCTTC
CASSLAAGFDYGYTF
>-|TRBV7-6|TRBJ2-5|-
TGTGCCAGCAGCCCCGATCTCCGGAGGGCCCAGTACTTC
CASSPDLRRAQYF
>TRBD1|TRBV19|TRBJ2-5|-
TGTGCCAGTAGTAGGGACAGGGTGAAGGAGACCCAGTACTTC
CASSRDRVKETQYF
>-|TRBV7-9|TRBJ2-7|-
TGTGCCAGCAGCTTAGTGGGGGGATACGAGCAGTACTTC
CASSLVGGYEQYF